This T cell receptor (beta chain) comes out of a study of blood T cell repertoires in COVID-19. Whole-study context: Material from acute and convalescent COVID-19 was sourced from the United States, Italy and Spain. T cells, B-cell-depleted T cells, or PBMCs provided the cDNA or gDNA that served as material.

Original analysis: Amplification with reference gene primers provided the estimates of nucleated cell counts. The table came from immunoSEQ multiplex PCR; TCRdb's copy has only in-frame clones and leaves some out. For V, J and clone size, that table is used; D and trimming come from the DNA. This table has fewer than 70,000 clones, more than 80% appearing once. Germline-derived CDR1 and CDR2 are MGHRA and YSYEKL. This CDR3 region has 13 residues. Between the trimmed V and J ends, which lost 4 bases and 4 bases, there was a span of 8 bases. This sequence joins TRBV4-1 and TRBJ1-5; D gene uncertain. This clonotype originated in a woman older than 75 with active COVID-19. Sequencing input: peripheral blood. The DNA of the CDR3 is TGCGCCAGCAGCCGCCTCAGGAATCAGCCCCAGCATTTT. It yields the protein CASSRLRNQPQHF.